This TCR beta chain appears in the sequencing data of a study of graft-versus-host responses after intestinal transplantation. General observations from the study: GvH clones were found in recipient marrow; some appeared first in ileum or blood.

Generated by immunoSEQ multiplex PCR, the TCRdb table keeps only in-frame clones and is missing some. Of about 59,000 clones detected, 90% to 95% appear once; the ten largest clones hold around 0.38%. The sample holds a few counts of this clone. Antigen unknown. The V and J ends lost 3 bases and 1 base respectively, with 4 bases between them. CDR3 size: 13 residues. Germline loops: CDR1 SNHLY, CDR2 FYNNEI. This chain connects TRBV2 to TRBJ2-4; D is ambiguous. The origin of this receptor is a human donor who was the organ donor for an intestinal transplant. The material sequenced was unstimulated CD4+ T cells sorted from spleen or lymph node cells, taken before transplant. The CDR3 DNA follows: TGTGCCAGCAGTGACAGGGCCAAAAACATTCAGTACTTC. Its translation: CASSDRAKNIQYF. The full variable domain, rest sourced from reference TRBV2 and TRBJ2-4, is EPEVTQTPSHQVTQMGQEVILRCVPISNHLYFYWYRQILGQKVEFLVSFYNNEISEKSEIFDDQFSVERPDGSNFTLKIRSTKLEDSAMYFCASSDRAKNIQYFGAGTRLSVL.